This TCR beta chain was obtained from a study of T cells after yellow fever vaccination. Study background: Preparation of the low-cell-number fractions used SMART-Seq v4 Ultra Low Input.

One entry per CDR3 protein results from TCRdb running MiXCR on the 5' RACE reads. The sample lists approximately 160,000 distinct CDR3 sequences; about a tenth were seen once. This clonotype turned up a few times. Germline CDR1 reads SGHRS; CDR2 reads YFSETQ. V lost 1 base and J 1 base, leaving 11 bases between the germline ends. The CDR3 contains 15 residues. This sequence joins TRBV5-1 and TRBJ1-2; possible D gene TRBD1, 5 bases. The clonotype was recovered from a man younger than 35 who received the YFV17D yellow fever vaccine. Here the sequenced sample was CD8+ T cells sorted from PBMCs, taken 45 days after the yellow fever booster vaccination. The CDR3 reads CASSLFGGSNYGYTF. The CDR3, as DNA: TGCGCCAGCAGCTTGTTCGGGGGTAGTAACTATGGCTACACCTTC.